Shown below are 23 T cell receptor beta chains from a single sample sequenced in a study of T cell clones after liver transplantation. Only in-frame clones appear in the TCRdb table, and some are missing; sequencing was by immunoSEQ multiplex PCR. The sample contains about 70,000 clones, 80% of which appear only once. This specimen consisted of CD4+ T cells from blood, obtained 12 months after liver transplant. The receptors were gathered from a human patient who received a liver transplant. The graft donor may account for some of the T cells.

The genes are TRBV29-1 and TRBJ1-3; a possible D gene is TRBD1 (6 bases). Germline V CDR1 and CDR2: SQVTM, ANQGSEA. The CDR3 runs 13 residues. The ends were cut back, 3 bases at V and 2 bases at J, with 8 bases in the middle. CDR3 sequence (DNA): TGCAGCGTTGAGAAGGGGGCTGGAAACACCATATATTTT. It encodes CSVEKGAGNTIYF. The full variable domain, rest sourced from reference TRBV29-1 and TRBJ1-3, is SAVISQKPSRDICQRGTSLTIQCQVDSQVTMMFWYRQQPGQSLTLIATANQGSEATYESGFVIDKFPISRPNLTFSTLTVSNMSPEDSSIYLCSVEKGAGNTIYFGEGSWLTVV.

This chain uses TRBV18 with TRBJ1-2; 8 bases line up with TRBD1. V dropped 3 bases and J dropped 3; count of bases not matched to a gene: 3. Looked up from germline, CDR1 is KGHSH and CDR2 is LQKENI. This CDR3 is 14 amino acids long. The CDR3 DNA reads TGTGCCAGCTCACCCGACAGGGGTGACTATGGCTACACCTTC. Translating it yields CASSPDRGDYGYTF. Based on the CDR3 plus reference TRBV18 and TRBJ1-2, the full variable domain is NAGVMQNPRHLVRRRGQEARLRCSPMKGHSHVYWYRQLPEEGLKFMVYLQKENIIDESGMPKERFSAEFPKEGPSILRIQQVVRGDSAAYFCASSPDRGDYGYTFGSGTRLTVV.

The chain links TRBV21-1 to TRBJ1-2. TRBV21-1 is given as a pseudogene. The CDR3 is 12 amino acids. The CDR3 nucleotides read TGTGCCAGCCCTCTAAGCGTCGGTGGCTACACCTTC. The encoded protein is CASPLSVGGYTF.

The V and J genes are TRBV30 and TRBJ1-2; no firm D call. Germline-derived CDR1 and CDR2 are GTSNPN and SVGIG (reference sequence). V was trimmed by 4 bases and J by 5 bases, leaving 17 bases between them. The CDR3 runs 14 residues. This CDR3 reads CAWNTILETYGYTF. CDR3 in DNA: TGTGCCTGGAACACTATCCTTGAGACATATGGCTACACCTTC.

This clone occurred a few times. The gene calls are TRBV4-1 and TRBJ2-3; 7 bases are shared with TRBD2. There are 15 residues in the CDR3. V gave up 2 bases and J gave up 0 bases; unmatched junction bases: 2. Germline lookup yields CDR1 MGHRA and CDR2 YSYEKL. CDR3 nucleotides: TGCGCCAGCAGCCAACGTAGCGGGAGCACAGATACGCAGTATTTT. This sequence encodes CASSQRSGSTDTQYF.

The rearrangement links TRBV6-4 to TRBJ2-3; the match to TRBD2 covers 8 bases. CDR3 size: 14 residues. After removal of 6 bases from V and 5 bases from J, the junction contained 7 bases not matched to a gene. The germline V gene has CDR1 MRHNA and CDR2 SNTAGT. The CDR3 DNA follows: TGTGCCAGCAGCACCGGGACTAGAGTAGATACGCAGTATTTT. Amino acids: CASSTGTRVDTQYF.

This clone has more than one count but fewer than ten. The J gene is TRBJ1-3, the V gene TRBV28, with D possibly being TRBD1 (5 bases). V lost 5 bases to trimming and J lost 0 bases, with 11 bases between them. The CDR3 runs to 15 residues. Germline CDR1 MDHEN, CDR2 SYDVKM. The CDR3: CASSTVGGSGNTIYF. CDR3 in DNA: TGTGCCAGCAGTACCGTGGGGGGCTCTGGAAACACCATATATTTT.

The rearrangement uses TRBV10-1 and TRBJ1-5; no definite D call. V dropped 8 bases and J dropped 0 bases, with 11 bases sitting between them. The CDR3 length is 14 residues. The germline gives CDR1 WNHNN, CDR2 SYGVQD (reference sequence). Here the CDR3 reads CASPKRPSNQPQHF. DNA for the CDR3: TGCGCCAGCCCTAAAAGGCCTAGCAATCAGCCCCAGCATTTT.

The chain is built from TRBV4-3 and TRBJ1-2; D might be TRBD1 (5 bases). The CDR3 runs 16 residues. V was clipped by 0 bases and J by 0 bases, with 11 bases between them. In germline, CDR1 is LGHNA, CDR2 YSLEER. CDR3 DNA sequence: TGCGCCAGCAGCCAAGAAGTAAGGGGATCTAACTATGGCTACACCTTC. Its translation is CASSQEVRGSNYGYTF.

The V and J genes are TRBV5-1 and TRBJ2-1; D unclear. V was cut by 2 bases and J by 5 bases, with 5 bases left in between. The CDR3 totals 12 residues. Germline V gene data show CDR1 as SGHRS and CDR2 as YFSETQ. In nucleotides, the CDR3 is TGCGCCAGCAGCTTCGGCCACAATGAGCAGTTCTTC. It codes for CASSFGHNEQFF.

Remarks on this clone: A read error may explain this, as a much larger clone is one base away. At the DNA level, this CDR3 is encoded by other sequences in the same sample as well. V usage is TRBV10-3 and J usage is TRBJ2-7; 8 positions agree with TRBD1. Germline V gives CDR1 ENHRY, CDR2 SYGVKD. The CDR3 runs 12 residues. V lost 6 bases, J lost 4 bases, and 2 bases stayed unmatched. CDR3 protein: CAISGQGYEQYF. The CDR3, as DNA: TGTGCCATCAGCGGACAGGGATACGAGCAGTACTTC.

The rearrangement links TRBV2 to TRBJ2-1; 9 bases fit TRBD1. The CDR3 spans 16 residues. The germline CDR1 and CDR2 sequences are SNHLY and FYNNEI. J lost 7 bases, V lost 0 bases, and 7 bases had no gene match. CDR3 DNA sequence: TGTGCCAGCAGTGAAGCGAATGGACAGGGGAGGAATGAGCAGTTCTTC. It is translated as CASSEANGQGRNEQFF. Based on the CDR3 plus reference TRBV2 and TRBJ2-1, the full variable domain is EPEVTQTPSHQVTQMGQEVILRCVPISNHLYFYWYRQILGQKVEFLVSFYNNEISEKSEIFDDQFSVERPDGSNFTLKIRSTKLEDSAMYFCASSEANGQGRNEQFFGPGTRLTVL.

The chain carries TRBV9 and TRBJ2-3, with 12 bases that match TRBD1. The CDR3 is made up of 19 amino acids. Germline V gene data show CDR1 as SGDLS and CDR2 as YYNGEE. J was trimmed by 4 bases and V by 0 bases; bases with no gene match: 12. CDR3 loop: CASSVGTLGQGARADTQYF. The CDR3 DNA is TGTGCCAGCAGCGTAGGGACCCTGGGACAGGGGGCAAGGGCAGATACGCAGTATTTT.

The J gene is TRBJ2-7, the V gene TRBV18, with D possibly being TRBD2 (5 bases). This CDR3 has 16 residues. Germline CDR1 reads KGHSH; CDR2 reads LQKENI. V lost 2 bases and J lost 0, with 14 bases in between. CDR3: CASSPGVGLPSYEQYF. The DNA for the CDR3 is TGTGCCAGCTCACCAGGGGTCGGACTGCCCTCCTACGAGCAGTACTTC.

The CDR3 sequence is CASSESGNRYEQYF. In nucleotides, the CDR3 is TGTGCCAGCAGTGAGTCAGGGAATCGGTACGAGCAGTACTTC. The V gene is TRBV6-1, the J gene TRBJ2-7, with a possible D match to TRBD1 (5 bases). V lost 3 bases, J lost 4 bases, and 13 bases lay in between. Germline CDR1 is MNHNS and CDR2 is SASEGT. CDR3 size: 14 residues.

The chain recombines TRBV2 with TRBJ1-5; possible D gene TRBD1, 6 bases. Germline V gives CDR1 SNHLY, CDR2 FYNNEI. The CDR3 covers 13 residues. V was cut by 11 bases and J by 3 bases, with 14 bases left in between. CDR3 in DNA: TGTGCCGGCCATACAGGGTACAATCAGCCCCAGCATTTT. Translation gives CAGHTGYNQPQHF.

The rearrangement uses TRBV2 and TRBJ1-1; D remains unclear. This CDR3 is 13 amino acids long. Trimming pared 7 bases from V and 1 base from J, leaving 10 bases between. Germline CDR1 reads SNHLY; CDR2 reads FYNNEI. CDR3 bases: TGTGCCAGCACCCAGGAGGGGAACACTGAAGCTTTCTTT. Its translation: CASTQEGNTEAFF.

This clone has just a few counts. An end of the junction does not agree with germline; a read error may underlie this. CDR3 DNA: TGTGCCACCAGCAGAGATCCTACTAGCGGGAGGGCCGGTGTCTTC. It yields the protein CATSRDPTSGRAGVF. V usage is TRBV15 and J usage is TRBJ2-1; the match to TRBD2 covers 13 bases. Looked up from germline, CDR1 is LNHNV and CDR2 is YYDKDF (reference sequence). This CDR3 comprises 15 residues.

The CDR3 region is CASSPALGQNYGYTF. As DNA, the CDR3 is TGTGCCAGCAGCCCGGCCCTGGGACAGAACTATGGCTACACCTTC. The rearrangement links TRBV7-2 to TRBJ1-2; TRBD1 agrees at 7 bases. This CDR3 spans 15 amino acids. J was trimmed by 2 bases and V by 5 bases; bases with no gene match: 8. Per germline, CDR1 SGHTA and CDR2 FQGNSA.

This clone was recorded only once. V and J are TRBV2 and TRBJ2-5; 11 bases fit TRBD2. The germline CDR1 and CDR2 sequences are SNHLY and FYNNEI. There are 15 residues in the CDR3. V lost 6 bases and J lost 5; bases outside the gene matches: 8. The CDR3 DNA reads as TGTGCCAGCAGCACCACTAGCGGGAGTGGTGAGACCCAGTACTTC. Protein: CASSTTSGSGETQYF.

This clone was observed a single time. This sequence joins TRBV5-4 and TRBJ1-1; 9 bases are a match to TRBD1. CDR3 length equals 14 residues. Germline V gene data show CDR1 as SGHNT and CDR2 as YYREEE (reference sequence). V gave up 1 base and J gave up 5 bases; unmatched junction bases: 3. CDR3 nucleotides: TGTGCCAGCAGCTTGACAGGGGGCAGGACTGAAGCTTTCTTT. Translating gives CASSLTGGRTEAFF.

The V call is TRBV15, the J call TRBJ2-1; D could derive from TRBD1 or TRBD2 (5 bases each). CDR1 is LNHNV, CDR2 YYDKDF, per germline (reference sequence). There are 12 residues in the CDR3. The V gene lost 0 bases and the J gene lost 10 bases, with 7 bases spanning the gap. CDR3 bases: TGTGCCACCAGCAGAGACAGGGAGGAGCAGTTCTTC. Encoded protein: CATSRDREEQFF.

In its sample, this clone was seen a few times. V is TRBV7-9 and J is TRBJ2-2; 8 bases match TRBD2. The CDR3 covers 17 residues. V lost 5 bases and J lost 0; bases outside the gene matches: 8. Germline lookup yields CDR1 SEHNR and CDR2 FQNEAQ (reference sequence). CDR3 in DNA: TGTGCCAGCAGCGGCGGGAGGACGTTCGCGAACACCGGGGAGCTGTTTTTT. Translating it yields CASSGGRTFANTGELFF.